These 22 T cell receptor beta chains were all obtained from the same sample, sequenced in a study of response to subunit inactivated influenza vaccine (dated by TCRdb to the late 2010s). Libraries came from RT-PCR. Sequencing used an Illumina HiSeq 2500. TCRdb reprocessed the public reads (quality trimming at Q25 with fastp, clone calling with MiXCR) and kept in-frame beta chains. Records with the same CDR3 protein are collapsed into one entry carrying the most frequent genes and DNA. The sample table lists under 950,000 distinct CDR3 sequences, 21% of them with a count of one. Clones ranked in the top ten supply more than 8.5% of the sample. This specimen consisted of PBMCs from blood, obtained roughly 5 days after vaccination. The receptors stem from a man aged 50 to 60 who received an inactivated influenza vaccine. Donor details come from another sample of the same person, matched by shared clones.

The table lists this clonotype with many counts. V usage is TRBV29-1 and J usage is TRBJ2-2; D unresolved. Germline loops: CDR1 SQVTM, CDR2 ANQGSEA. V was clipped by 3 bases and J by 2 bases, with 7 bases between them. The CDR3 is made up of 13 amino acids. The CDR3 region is CSVEQANTGELFF. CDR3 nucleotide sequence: TGCAGCGTTGAGCAGGCAAACACCGGGGAGCTGTTTTTT.

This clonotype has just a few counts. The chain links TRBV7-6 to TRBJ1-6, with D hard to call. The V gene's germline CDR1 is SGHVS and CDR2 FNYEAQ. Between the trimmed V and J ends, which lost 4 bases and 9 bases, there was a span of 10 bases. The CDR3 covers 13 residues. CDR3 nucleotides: TGTGCCAGCAGCTCCGGAGGCGCTTCACCCCTCCACTTT. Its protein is CASSSGGASPLHF.

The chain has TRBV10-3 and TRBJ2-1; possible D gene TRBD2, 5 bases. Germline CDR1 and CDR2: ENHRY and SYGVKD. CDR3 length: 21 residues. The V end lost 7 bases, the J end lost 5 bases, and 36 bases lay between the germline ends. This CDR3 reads CAINEVEREGPGVQGHNEQFF. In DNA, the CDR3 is TGTGCCATCAACGAGGTCGAAAGGGAAGGGCCCGGGGTACAAGGCCACAATGAGCAGTTCTTC.

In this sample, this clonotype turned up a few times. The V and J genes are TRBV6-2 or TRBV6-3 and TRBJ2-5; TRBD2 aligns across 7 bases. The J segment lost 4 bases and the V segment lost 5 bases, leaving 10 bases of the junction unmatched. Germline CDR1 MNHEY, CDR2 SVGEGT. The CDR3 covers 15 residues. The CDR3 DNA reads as TGTGCCAGCAGTCGCCTCGGCGGGAGAGGAGAGACCCAGTACTTC. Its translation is CASSRLGGRGETQYF.

CDR3 sequence (DNA): TGCGCCAGCAGCTTGATCGGGGGCGGACTCCGACAAGAGACCCAGTACTTC. Residues: CASSLIGGGLRQETQYF. The chain couples TRBV5-1 to TRBJ2-5; tentatively, D is TRBD1 or TRBD2 (6 bases each). Between the trimmed V and J ends, which lost 1 base and 2 bases, there was a span of 18 bases. The CDR3 runs 17 residues. Looked up from germline, CDR1 is SGHRS and CDR2 is YFSETQ.

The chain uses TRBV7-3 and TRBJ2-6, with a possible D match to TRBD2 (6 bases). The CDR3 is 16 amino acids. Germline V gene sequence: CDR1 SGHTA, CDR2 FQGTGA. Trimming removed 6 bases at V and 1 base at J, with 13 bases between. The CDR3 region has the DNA TGTGCCAGCAGTCTTTTTGGGGGGTCTGGGGCCAACGTCCTGACTTTC. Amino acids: CASSLFGGSGANVLTF.

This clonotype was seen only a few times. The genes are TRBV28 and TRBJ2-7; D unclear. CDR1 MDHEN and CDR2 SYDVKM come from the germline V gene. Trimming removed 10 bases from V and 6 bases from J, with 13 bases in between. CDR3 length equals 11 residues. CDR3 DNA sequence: TGTGCCACCCATCGTCCGGGCGAGCAGTACTTC. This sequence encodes CATHRPGEQYF.

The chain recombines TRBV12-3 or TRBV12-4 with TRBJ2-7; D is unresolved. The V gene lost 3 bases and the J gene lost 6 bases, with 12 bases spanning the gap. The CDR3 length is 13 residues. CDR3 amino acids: CASSLYQWVEQYF. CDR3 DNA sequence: TGTGCCAGCAGTTTGTATCAATGGGTCGAGCAGTACTTC.

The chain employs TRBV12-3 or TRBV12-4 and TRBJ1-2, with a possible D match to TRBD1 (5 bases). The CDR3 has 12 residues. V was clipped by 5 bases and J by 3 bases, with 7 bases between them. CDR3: CASSLRDYGYTF. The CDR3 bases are TGTGCCAGCAGTCTCAGGGACTATGGCTACACCTTC.

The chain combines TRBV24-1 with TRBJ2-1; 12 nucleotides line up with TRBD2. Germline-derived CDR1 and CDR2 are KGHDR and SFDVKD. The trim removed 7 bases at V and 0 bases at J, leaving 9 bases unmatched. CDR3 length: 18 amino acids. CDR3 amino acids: CATSGLAGLKGSYNEQFF. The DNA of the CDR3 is TGTGCCACCAGCGGACTAGCGGGGTTAAAGGGCTCCTACAATGAGCAGTTCTTC.

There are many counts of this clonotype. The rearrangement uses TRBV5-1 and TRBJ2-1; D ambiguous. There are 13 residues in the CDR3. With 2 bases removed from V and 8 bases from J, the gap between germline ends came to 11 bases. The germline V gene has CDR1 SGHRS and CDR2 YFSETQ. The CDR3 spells CASSFGLPDEQFF. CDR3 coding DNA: TGCGCCAGCAGCTTCGGGCTTCCCGATGAGCAGTTCTTC.

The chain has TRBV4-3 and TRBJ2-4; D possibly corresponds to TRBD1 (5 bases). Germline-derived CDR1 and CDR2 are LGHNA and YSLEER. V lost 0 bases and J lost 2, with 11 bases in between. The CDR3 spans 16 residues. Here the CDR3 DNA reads TGCGCCAGCAGCCAAGATATAGGGGTGTCCAAAAACATTCAGTACTTC. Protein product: CASSQDIGVSKNIQYF.

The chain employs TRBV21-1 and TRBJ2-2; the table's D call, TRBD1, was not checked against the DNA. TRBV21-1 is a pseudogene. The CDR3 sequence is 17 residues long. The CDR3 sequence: CASSKTGTGGPTGELFF. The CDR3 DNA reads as TGTGCCAGCAGCAAAACCGGGACAGGGGGACCCACCGGGGAGCTGTTTTTT.

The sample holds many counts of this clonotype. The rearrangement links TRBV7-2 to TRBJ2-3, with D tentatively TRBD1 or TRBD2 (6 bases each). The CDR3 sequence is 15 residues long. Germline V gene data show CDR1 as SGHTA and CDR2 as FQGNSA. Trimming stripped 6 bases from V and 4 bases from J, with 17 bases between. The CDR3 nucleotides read TGTGCCAGCAGTTTTTGGGGGGCCTACGCAGATACGCAGTATTTT. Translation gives CASSFWGAYADTQYF.

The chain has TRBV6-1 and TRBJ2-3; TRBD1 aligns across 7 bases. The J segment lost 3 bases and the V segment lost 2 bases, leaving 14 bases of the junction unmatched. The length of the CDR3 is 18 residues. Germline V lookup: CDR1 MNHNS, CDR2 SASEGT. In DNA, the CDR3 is TGTGCCAGCAGTGAATTATGGTCAGGGGGAAGGGTTACAGATACGCAGTATTTT. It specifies CASSELWSGGRVTDTQYF.

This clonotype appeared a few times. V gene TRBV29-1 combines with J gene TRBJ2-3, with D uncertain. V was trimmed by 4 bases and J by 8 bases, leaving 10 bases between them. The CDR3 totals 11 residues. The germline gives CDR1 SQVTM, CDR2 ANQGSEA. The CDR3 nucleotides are TGCAGCGTTGTGGCCCTAGGTACGCAGTATTTT. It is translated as CSVVALGTQYF.

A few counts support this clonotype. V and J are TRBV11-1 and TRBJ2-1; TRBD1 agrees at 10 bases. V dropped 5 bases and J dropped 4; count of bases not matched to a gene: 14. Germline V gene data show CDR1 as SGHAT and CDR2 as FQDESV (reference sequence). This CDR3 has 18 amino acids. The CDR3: CASSIRRPDRGRYNEQFF. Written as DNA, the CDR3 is TGTGCCAGCAGCATACGGAGACCCGACAGGGGGCGTTACAATGAGCAGTTCTTC.

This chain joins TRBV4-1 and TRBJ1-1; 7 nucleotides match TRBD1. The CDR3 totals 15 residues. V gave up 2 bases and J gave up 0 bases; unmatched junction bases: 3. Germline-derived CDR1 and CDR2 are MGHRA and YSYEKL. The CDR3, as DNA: TGCGCCAGCAGCCAATGGGACAGAATGAACACTGAAGCTTTCTTT. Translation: CASSQWDRMNTEAFF.

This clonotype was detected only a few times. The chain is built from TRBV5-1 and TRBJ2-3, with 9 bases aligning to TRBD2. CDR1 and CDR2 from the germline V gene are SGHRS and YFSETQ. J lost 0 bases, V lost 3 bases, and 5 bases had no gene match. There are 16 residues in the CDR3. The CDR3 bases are TGCGCCAGCAGCTCGACTAGCGGAACTAGCACAGATACGCAGTATTTT. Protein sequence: CASSSTSGTSTDTQYF.

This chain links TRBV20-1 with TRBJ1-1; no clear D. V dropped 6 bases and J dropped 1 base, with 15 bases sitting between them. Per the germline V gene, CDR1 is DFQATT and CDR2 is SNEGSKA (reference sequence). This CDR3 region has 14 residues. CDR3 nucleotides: TGCAGTGCCCCACGTGGGTGGGAGAACACTGAAGCTTTCTTT. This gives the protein CSAPRGWENTEAFF.

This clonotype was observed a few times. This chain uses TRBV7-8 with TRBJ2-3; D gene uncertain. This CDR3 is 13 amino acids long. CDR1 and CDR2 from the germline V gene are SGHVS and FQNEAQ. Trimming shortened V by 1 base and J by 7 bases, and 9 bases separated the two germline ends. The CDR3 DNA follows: TGTGCCAGCAGCTTAGAACAGCATAATACGCAGTATTTT. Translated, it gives CASSLEQHNTQYF.

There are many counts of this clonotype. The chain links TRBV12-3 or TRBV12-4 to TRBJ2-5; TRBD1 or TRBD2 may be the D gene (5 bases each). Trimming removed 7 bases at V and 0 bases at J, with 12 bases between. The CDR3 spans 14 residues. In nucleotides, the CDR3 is TGTGCCAGCACCCGACCGGGACACCAAGAGACCCAGTACTTC. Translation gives CASTRPGHQETQYF.